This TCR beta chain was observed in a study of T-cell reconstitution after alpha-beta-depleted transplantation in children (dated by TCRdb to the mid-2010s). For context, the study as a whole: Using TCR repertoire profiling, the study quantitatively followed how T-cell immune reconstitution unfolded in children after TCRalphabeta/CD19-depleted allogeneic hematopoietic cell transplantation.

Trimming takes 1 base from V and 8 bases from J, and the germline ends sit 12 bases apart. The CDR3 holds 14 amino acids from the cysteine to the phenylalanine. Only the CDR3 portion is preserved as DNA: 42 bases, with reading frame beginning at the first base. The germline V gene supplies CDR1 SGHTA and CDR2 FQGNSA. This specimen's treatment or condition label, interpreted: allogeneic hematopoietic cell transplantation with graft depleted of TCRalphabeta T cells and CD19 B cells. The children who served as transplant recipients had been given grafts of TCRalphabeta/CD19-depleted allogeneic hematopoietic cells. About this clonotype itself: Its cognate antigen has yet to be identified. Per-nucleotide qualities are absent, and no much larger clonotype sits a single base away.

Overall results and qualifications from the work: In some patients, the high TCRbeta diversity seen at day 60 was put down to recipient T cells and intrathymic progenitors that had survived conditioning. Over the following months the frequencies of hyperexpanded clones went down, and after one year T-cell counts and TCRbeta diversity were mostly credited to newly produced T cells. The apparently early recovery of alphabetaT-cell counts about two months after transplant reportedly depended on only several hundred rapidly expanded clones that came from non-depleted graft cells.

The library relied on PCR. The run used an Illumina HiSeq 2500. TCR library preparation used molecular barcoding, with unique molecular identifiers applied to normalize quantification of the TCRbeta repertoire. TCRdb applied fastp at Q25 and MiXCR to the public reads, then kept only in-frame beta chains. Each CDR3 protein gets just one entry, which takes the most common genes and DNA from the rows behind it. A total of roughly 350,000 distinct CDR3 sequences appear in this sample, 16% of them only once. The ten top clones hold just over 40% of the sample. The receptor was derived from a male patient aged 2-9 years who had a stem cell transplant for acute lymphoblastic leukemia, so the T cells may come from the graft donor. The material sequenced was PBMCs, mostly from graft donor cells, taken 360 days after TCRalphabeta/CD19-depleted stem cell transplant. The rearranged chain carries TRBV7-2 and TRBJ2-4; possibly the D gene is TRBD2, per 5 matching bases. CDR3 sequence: CASSLEVAGDIQYF. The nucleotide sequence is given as TGTGCCAGCAGCTTAGAGGTTGCCGGGGACATTCAGTACTTC.